The 16 T cell receptor beta chains listed next were all sequenced from one sample in a study of memory CD4+ T cells and cytomegalovirus serostatus. Method: immunoSEQ multiplex PCR; TCRdb's copy keeps in-frame clones and lacks some. The sample comprises about 56,000 clones, about 81% of which are singletons, and around 0.43% rests with the top ten. The sort gate was single viable CD3+CD4+CD8-CD45RO+ cells for memory CD4+ T cells. Sequenced material: memory CD4+ T cells from blood. These receptors originate from an adult in good health and CMV-seronegative.

The J gene is TRBJ2-5, the V gene TRBV6-1, with a weak D call TRBD2 (5 bases). V was cut by 4 bases and J by 2 bases, with 8 bases left in between. The CDR3 has 13 amino acids. Germline values: CDR1 MNHNS, CDR2 SASEGT. DNA of the CDR3: TGTGCCAGCAGTGTAAGGGAGCAAGAGACCCAGTACTTC. It is translated as CASSVREQETQYF.

This chain uses TRBV6-1 with TRBJ1-1; D unclear. This CDR3 is 12 amino acids long. Trimming left V 5 bases short and J 5 bases short, with 9 bases between. Looked up from germline, CDR1 is MNHNS and CDR2 is SASEGT. The CDR3 coding sequence is TGTGCCAGCAGTAAAGGGAAAACTGAAGCTTTCTTT. As protein: CASSKGKTEAFF.

J is TRBJ2-5 and V is TRBV4-3; TRBD2 agrees at 10 bases. This CDR3 has 20 amino acids. The germline V gene has CDR1 LGHNA and CDR2 YSLEER. Trimming cost V 0 bases and J 0 bases; bases outside gene matches: 13. The CDR3 region has the DNA TGCGCCAGCAGCCAAGATCGGGCAGCGGGGGGGCCTGGGTACCAAGAGACCCAGTACTTC. Translating it yields CASSQDRAAGGPGYQETQYF.

The V gene is TRBV5-6, the J gene TRBJ2-2; 11 bases agree with TRBD1. In germline, CDR1 is SGHDT, CDR2 YYEEEE. V was clipped by 2 bases and J by 6 bases; unmatched bases: 3. CDR3 length equals 15 residues. CDR3: CASSLGQGAAGELFF. CDR3 coding DNA: TGTGCCAGCAGCTTAGGACAGGGGGCTGCCGGGGAGCTGTTTTTT. Drawing the rest from reference TRBV5-6 and TRBJ2-2, the complete variable domain is DAGVTQSPTHLIKTRGQQVTLRCSPKSGHDTVSWYQQALGQGPQFIFQYYEEEERQRGNFPDRFSGHQFPNYSSELNVNALLLGDSALYLCASSLGQGAAGELFFGEGSRLTVL.

V gene TRBV2 combines with J gene TRBJ1-1; the D is unclear. Germline loops: CDR1 SNHLY, CDR2 FYNNEI. Trimming removed 7 bases at V and 0 bases at J, with 12 bases between. The CDR3 runs 14 residues. CDR3 sequence reads: CASIDQALNTEAFF. In DNA, the CDR3 is TGTGCCAGCATTGACCAGGCCCTGAACACTGAAGCTTTCTTT.

This clone was seen a single time. This chain links TRBV20-1 with TRBJ2-7; 9 bases line up with TRBD2. CDR1 is DFQATT, CDR2 SNEGSKA, per germline (reference sequence). The CDR3 has 11 residues. V gave up 6 bases and J gave up 7 bases; unmatched junction bases: 4. The chain's CDR3 is CSAKRGEEQYF. CDR3 nucleotides: TGCAGTGCGAAGCGGGGGGAGGAGCAGTACTTC.

The rearrangement joins TRBV7-3 to TRBJ2-1; D uncertain. The germline gives CDR1 SGHTA, CDR2 FQGTGA. This CDR3 comprises 13 residues. Trimming pared 0 bases from V and 5 bases from J, leaving 5 bases between. The CDR3 coding sequence is TGTGCCAGCAGCTTAACGTTAGACAATGAGCAGTTCTTC. Amino acids: CASSLTLDNEQFF.

The J gene is TRBJ2-3, the V gene TRBV4-2; maybe TRBD2 (7 bases). V was pared by 6 bases and J by 4 bases, with 14 bases between. The CDR3 extends over 14 amino acids. Germline V CDR1 and CDR2: LGHNA, YNFKEQ. The CDR3 DNA sequence: TGTGCCAGCAGGAAGGGGGGGGTCGCAGATACGCAGTATTTT. It is translated as CASRKGGVADTQYF.

V and J are TRBV28 and TRBJ2-3; TRBD1 or TRBD2 may be the D gene (5 bases each). V gave up 3 bases and J gave up 6 bases, with 13 bases separating them. The CDR3 contains 14 residues. Germline-derived CDR1 and CDR2 are MDHEN and SYDVKM. CDR3 in amino acids: CASSFGALKDTQYF. The CDR3 DNA sequence: TGTGCCAGCAGTTTCGGGGCTCTAAAGGATACGCAGTATTTT.

Note on this clone: The germline gene is not matched at one end of the junction; a read error may be the cause. The chain is built from TRBV6-5 and TRBJ2-7, with D unresolved. This CDR3 contains 14 residues. From germline, CDR1 is MNHEY and CDR2 SVGAGI. The CDR3: CAGSYSSGSIEQYF. CDR3 in DNA: TGTGCCGGCAGTTACTCGTCAGGATCCATTGAGCAGTACTTC.

This chain connects TRBV7-3 to TRBJ2-1, with TRBD2 identical over 9 bases. Germline assignment: CDR1 SGHTA and CDR2 FQGTGA. The J segment lost 6 bases and the V segment lost 3 bases, leaving 12 bases of the junction unmatched. The CDR3 runs to 17 residues. The CDR3 DNA sequence: TGTGCCAGCAGCTTCCTCGGGAGCGGGGGGAGGTCCAATGAGCAGTTCTTC. This codes for CASSFLGSGGRSNEQFF.

The CDR3 nucleotides read TGTGCCAGCATACAGTTGAACACTGAAGCTTTCTTT. Its protein product is CASIQLNTEAFF. J is TRBJ1-1 and V is TRBV6-6, with no clear D. The germline gives CDR1 MNHNY, CDR2 SVGAGI (reference sequence). The CDR3 runs 12 residues. V was cut by 7 bases and J by 0 bases, with 6 bases left in between.

This clone appeared a few times. The chain carries TRBV5-6 and TRBJ1-2; D is possibly TRBD1 (6 bases). CDR1 SGHDT and CDR2 YYEEEE come from the germline V gene. Trimming took 2 bases from V and 0 from J, leaving 14 bases between them. This CDR3 region has 16 residues. This CDR3 reads CASSLGGTLSNYGYTF. The CDR3 nucleotides are TGTGCCAGCAGCTTAGGGGGGACCCTTTCTAACTATGGCTACACCTTC.

In its sample, this clone was seen once. This sequence joins TRBV4-1 and TRBJ1-2; 7 nucleotides match TRBD1. Trimming removed 3 bases from V and 7 bases from J; junction bases left unmatched: 5. The germline gives CDR1 MGHRA, CDR2 YSYEKL. The CDR3 loop spans 13 amino acids. The CDR3 region has the DNA TGCGCCAGCAGCCACTCACAGGGGACTGGCTACACCTTC. As protein: CASSHSQGTGYTF.

J is TRBJ2-5 and V is TRBV4-2; D not resolved. The CDR3 has 15 residues. Germline CDR1 and CDR2: LGHNA and YNFKEQ. V lost 1 base and J lost 3, with 12 bases in between. DNA of the CDR3: TGTGCCAGCAGCCAAGGGCCCCTCTCCAAAGAGACCCAGTACTTC. It specifies CASSQGPLSKETQYF.

The J gene is TRBJ2-1, the V gene TRBV9, with D tentatively TRBD1 or TRBD2 (5 bases each). CDR3 size: 15 residues. V was pared by 6 bases and J by 0 bases, with 13 bases between. Per germline, CDR1 SGDLS and CDR2 YYNGEE. The DNA for the CDR3 is TGTGCCAGCACCATGGGGGTTAACTCCTACAATGAGCAGTTCTTC. This gives the protein CASTMGVNSYNEQFF.